This TCR beta chain was documented in a study of CD8 T cells in ankylosing spondylitis. Study-wide findings and caveats: Apparently characteristic of ankylosing spondylitis blood was a TCR beta motif (roughly 8 highly homologous variants).

This clonotype occurred a few times. Its cognate antigen is unknown. The CDR3 extends over 18 amino acids. The germline gives CDR1 WSHSY, CDR2 SAAADI. The V and J ends lost 2 bases and 0 bases, in that order; junction bases with no gene match: 7. TCRdb redid the calling of the 5' RACE reads with MiXCR, one entry per CDR3 protein. Of over 200,000 distinct CDR3 sequences in the sample, 15% to 20% are singletons; the top ten hold roughly 42%. V usage is TRBV10-2 and J usage is TRBJ2-3, with 11 bases lining up with TRBD2. The sequence was collected from a male donor with ankylosing spondylitis. Input material: blood, either unsorted or a sorted T cell fraction (not recorded which). CDR3 protein: CASSELAGGHLSTDTQYF. CDR3 DNA sequence: TGCGCCAGCAGTGAGCTAGCGGGGGGACACCTTAGCACAGATACGCAGTATTTT.